This T cell receptor beta chain was recovered during a study of beta chain features in type 1 diabetes. Cells sorted by CD45RO/CCR7/CD25/CD127/CD95/CD27 comprised CD4+ naive, central memory, regulatory and stem cell-like memory cells. This CDR3 is built from 12 residues. The germline V and J ends were trimmed by 4 bases and 4 bases, with 8 bases remaining between them. Germline CDR1 PRHDT, CDR2 FYEKMQ (reference sequence). For this clone: The antigen remains undetermined.

As every portion of the isolated RNA was reverse transcribed, the sequencing read expressed TCRB transcripts. Measured with immunoSEQ multiplex PCR; TCRdb has only the in-frame clones, and not every one. The sample lists 300,000 to 450,000 clones, around 13% occurring once. Study-level findings and limits: Insertion counts at VDJ junctions were lower in type 1 diabetes patients, who also showed more deletions there. Shorter TCRB CDR3s, moderately but significantly so, were found in Type 1 diabetes patients in all four CD4+ subsets.

The chain has TRBV13 and TRBJ2-7; D uncertain. The material sequenced was naive CD4+ T cells from blood. The source is a woman aged 18-29 years with type 1 diabetes. This chain's CDR3 is CASSSTPYEQYF. DNA for the CDR3: TGTGCCAGCAGCTCAACACCGTACGAGCAGTACTTC.